One sample yielded the 27 T cell receptor beta chains listed below, sequenced in a study of blood T cells in healthy people across ages. Combining a sample-barcoded 5' primer with a J-beta primer mix, a second PCR ran for about 6 to 12 cycles. TCRdb reanalysed the 5' RACE reads using MiXCR and keeps one entry per CDR3 protein. This repertoire shows about a million distinct CDR3 sequences, roughly 43% found once; its top ten account for around an eighth. The sample taken for sequencing was blood. All receptors come from a man aged 30 to 39 in good health.

This clonotype occurred a few times. V gene TRBV12-3 or TRBV12-4 combines with J gene TRBJ1-1; D remains ambiguous. The CDR3 totals 13 residues. V lost 6 bases to trimming and J lost 5 bases, with 13 bases between them. The chain's CDR3 is CASSFIGGTEAFF. The CDR3 DNA reads as TGTGCCAGCAGCTTCATCGGAGGGACTGAAGCTTTCTTT.

In its sample, this clonotype was seen a few times. A junction end diverges from the germline sequence, so it may reflect a read error. The chain joins TRBV6-1 to TRBJ2-7, with TRBD1 as a possible D gene (6 bases). Germline CDR1 is MNHNS and CDR2 is SASEGT. The CDR3 runs 16 residues. CDR3 amino acids: CASSEHRDNPSYEQYF. In DNA form, the CDR3 reads TGTGCTAGCAGTGAACACCGGGACAATCCATCCTACGAGCAGTACTTC.

This clonotype showed up just a few times. This rearrangement joins TRBV6-5 to TRBJ1-2; D is uncertain. This CDR3 is built from 14 residues. The ends were cut back, 0 bases at V and 4 bases at J, with 9 bases in the middle. CDR1 MNHEY and CDR2 SVGAGI come from the germline V gene. For the CDR3, the DNA is TGTGCCAGCAGTTACTCTTCGGGCGGCTATGGCTACACCTTC. This sequence encodes CASSYSSGGYGYTF.

CDR3 sequence (DNA): TGTGCCAGCAGCGCACCCGGGACAGTCAATCAGCCCCAGCATTTT. As protein: CASSAPGTVNQPQHF. The chain links TRBV3-1 to TRBJ1-5; 7 bases are shared with TRBD1. The CDR3 sequence is 15 residues long. The germline V gene encodes CDR1 LGHDT and CDR2 YNNKEL (reference sequence). Trimming cost V 5 bases and J 3 bases; bases outside gene matches: 7.

This clonotype occurred a few times. This chain links TRBV7-9 with TRBJ2-1; D uncertain. The CDR3 is 16 amino acids. CDR1 is SEHNR, CDR2 FQNEAQ, per germline (reference sequence). V was cut by 5 bases and J by 0 bases, with 14 bases left in between. The CDR3 region is CASSQVPGRSYNEQFF. In nucleotides, the CDR3 is TGTGCCAGCAGCCAGGTGCCAGGACGCTCCTACAATGAGCAGTTCTTC.

V usage is TRBV7-9 and J usage is TRBJ2-3, with D possibly being TRBD1 (5 bases). V gave up 5 bases and J gave up 2 bases, with 8 bases separating them. This CDR3 is built from 13 residues. Per the germline V gene, CDR1 is SEHNR and CDR2 is FQNEAQ (reference sequence). The CDR3 nucleotides are TGTGCCAGCAGCGCAGGGTACACAGATACGCAGTATTTT. Encoded protein: CASSAGYTDTQYF.

The chain carries TRBV28 and TRBJ2-5, with D hard to call. Matching the DNA end better, TRBJ2-7 makes the J call doubtful. The CDR3 is 11 amino acids. CDR1 and CDR2 (germline): MDHEN, SYDVKM. In DNA form, the CDR3 reads TGTGCCAGCGGCTCCCGGTACGAGCAGTACTTC. It encodes CASGSRYEQYF.

The chain carries TRBV27 and TRBJ1-2; 9 nucleotides match TRBD1. Looked up from germline, CDR1 is MNHEY and CDR2 is SMNVEV (reference sequence). V was pared by 6 bases and J by 4 bases, with 9 bases of the junction left unmatched. The CDR3 totals 15 residues. The CDR3 spells CASRYTGQGFYGYTF. The CDR3 coding sequence is TGTGCCAGCAGATATACGGGACAGGGATTCTATGGCTACACCTTC.

This clonotype was detected only a few times. This sequence joins TRBV7-2 and TRBJ2-1, with unresolved D. Deletions cut 5 bases from V and 0 bases from J, with 14 bases between. Germline V gives CDR1 SGHTA, CDR2 FQGNSA. The CDR3 runs 16 residues. CDR3 in amino acids: CASSPNTKSSYNEQFF. In DNA, the CDR3 is TGTGCCAGCAGCCCGAACACCAAAAGCTCCTACAATGAGCAGTTCTTC.

The chain has TRBV4-1 and TRBJ1-2, with 8 bases fitting TRBD1. This CDR3 has 14 amino acids. V dropped 2 bases and J dropped 7; count of bases not matched to a gene: 6. Per germline, CDR1 MGHRA and CDR2 YSYEKL. CDR3 DNA: TGCGCCAGCAGCCAATCGACAGGGGAGAGTGGCTACACCTTC. Its translation is CASSQSTGESGYTF.

The rearrangement uses TRBV2 and TRBJ2-1, with D possibly being TRBD2 (5 bases). Trimming took 4 bases from V and 9 from J, leaving 13 bases between them. The V gene's germline CDR1 is SNHLY and CDR2 FYNNEI. The CDR3 totals 13 residues. The CDR3 DNA reads as TGTGCCAGCAGTGGACAACTGGAGGCTGAGCAGTTCTTC. Translation gives CASSGQLEAEQFF.

This clonotype has only a few counts. The chain uses TRBV24-1 and TRBJ2-5, with D perhaps being TRBD1 or TRBD2 (5 bases each). The end of the DNA aligns better with TRBJ2-7, so the J call may be wrong. Germline lookup yields CDR1 KGHDR and CDR2 SFDVKD. The CDR3 is 15 residues long. CDR3 sequence reads: CATSLGDPLLSEQYF. DNA for the CDR3: TGTGCCACCAGTCTAGGGGACCCCCTTCTCTCCGAGCAGTACTTC.

This clonotype was seen once. The rearrangement uses TRBV20-1 and TRBJ1-2, with 11 bases lining up with TRBD1. Germline V gene data show CDR1 as DFQATT and CDR2 as SNEGSKA (reference sequence). With V trimmed by 6 bases and J by 7 bases, 7 bases remained unmatched. CDR3 length: 13 amino acids. The CDR3 protein is CSASRDRGGGYTF. CDR3 nucleotide sequence: TGCAGTGCAAGCCGGGACAGGGGGGGTGGCTACACCTTC.

Of note for this clonotype: The junction differs from germline at one of its ends, possibly a read error. The chain links TRBV30 to TRBJ2-7; D remains ambiguous. The CDR3 is 11 amino acids. CDR1 and CDR2 from the germline V gene are GTSNPN and SVGIG (reference sequence). In nucleotides, the CDR3 is TGTGCTTCCATCATTTCCCACATTCAGTGCTTC. Translated: CASIISHIQCF.

This clonotype was detected many times. The V call is TRBV3-1, the J call TRBJ1-4; D gene ambiguous. Germline CDR1 is LGHDT and CDR2 is YNNKEL (reference sequence). This CDR3 is 15 amino acids long. Trimming removed 0 bases at V and 4 bases at J, with 9 bases between. CDR3: CASSQDVGFNEKLFF. CDR3 in DNA: TGTGCCAGCAGCCAAGATGTGGGGTTTAATGAAAAACTGTTTTTT.

The chain combines TRBV12-3 or TRBV12-4 with TRBJ1-5; unclear D gene. Trimming removed 7 bases from V and 0 bases from J, with 16 bases in between. The CDR3 runs 16 residues. The CDR3 DNA reads TGTGCCAGCACCGGCGCGGAGGGATATAGCAATCAGCCCCAGCATTTT. As protein: CASTGAEGYSNQPQHF.

The chain combines TRBV10-3 with TRBJ1-2; possible D gene TRBD1, 6 bases. Germline loops: CDR1 ENHRY, CDR2 SYGVKD. CDR3 size: 12 residues. The V gene lost 4 bases and the J gene lost 6 bases, with 9 bases spanning the gap. Here the CDR3 reads CAISAAGDGYTF. The CDR3 DNA reads as TGTGCCATCAGTGCGGCAGGGGATGGCTACACCTTC.

There are a few counts of this clonotype. The chain joins TRBV4-2 to TRBJ2-7; 8 bases align to TRBD1. With V trimmed by 4 bases and J by 5 bases, 10 bases remained unmatched. This CDR3 has 15 amino acids. Germline-derived CDR1 and CDR2 are LGHNA and YNFKEQ. The CDR3 region is CASSPSAGGADEQYF. The CDR3 nucleotides read TGTGCCAGCAGCCCGTCGGCAGGGGGCGCGGACGAGCAGTACTTC.

This chain uses TRBV28 with TRBJ1-4; D ambiguous. Per the germline V gene, CDR1 is MDHEN and CDR2 is SYDVKM. CDR3 length: 12 residues. V lost 7 bases and J 6 bases, leaving 9 bases between the germline ends. The CDR3 DNA sequence: TGTGCCAGCACGACGGGGTATGAAAAACTGTTTTTT. It is translated as CASTTGYEKLFF.

The chain employs TRBV4-3 and TRBJ1-1, with D unresolved. Germline V gives CDR1 LGHNA, CDR2 YSLEER. The CDR3 covers 14 residues. Trimming stripped 0 bases from V and 7 bases from J, with 12 bases between. The CDR3 DNA follows: TGCGCCAGCAGCCAAGATAAATTAGTGATTGAAGCTTTCTTT. It is translated as CASSQDKLVIEAFF.

The genes are TRBV5-1 and TRBJ2-7; either TRBD1 or TRBD2 may fit D (5 bases each). V lost 7 bases and J lost 1, with 15 bases in between. Germline CDR1 SGHRS, CDR2 YFSETQ. The CDR3 has 14 residues. The CDR3 DNA follows: TGCGCCAGCCCTGACCGGGACGGATCCTACGAGCAGTACTTC. Translating gives CASPDRDGSYEQYF.

The chain carries TRBV14 and TRBJ1-5; TRBD1 agrees at 7 bases. Germline CDR1 SGHDN, CDR2 FVKESK. J was trimmed by 0 bases and V by 4 bases; bases with no gene match: 15. The CDR3 is 19 amino acids. The CDR3 nucleotides read TGTGCCAGCAGCCCACTCTTGGTCAGGGGGTTTTATAGCAATCAGCCCCAGCATTTT. Encoded protein: CASSPLLVRGFYSNQPQHF.

This chain connects TRBV7-2 to TRBJ2-2, with D perhaps matching TRBD1 (5 bases). The CDR3 has 15 amino acids. Trimming removed 2 bases from V and 1 base from J, with 8 bases in between. Germline V gene lookup returns CDR1 SGHTA and CDR2 FQGNSA. The CDR3 region is CASSLSTGNTGELFF. The CDR3 DNA follows: TGTGCCAGCAGCTTATCTACAGGGAACACCGGGGAGCTGTTTTTT.

The rearrangement links TRBV20-1 to TRBJ2-2, with D hard to call. The V gene lost 6 bases and the J gene lost 4 bases, with 9 bases spanning the gap. The germline gives CDR1 DFQATT, CDR2 SNEGSKA (reference sequence). The CDR3 loop spans 12 amino acids. CDR3 DNA: TGCAGTGCAAAAGCCGTCACCGGGGAGCTGTTTTTT. This sequence encodes CSAKAVTGELFF.

As for this clonotype: Germline and junction disagree at one end, which may indicate a read error. The chain employs TRBV7-2 and TRBJ1-2, with D possibly being TRBD1 (6 bases). CDR3 length: 13 amino acids. Per germline, CDR1 SGHTA and CDR2 FQGNSA. The CDR3 is CASSAGVGYGCTF. CDR3 sequence (DNA): TGTGCCAGCAGCGCAGGGGTAGGCTATGGCTGCACCTTC.

As regards this clonotype: The CDR3 carries no conserved terminal phenylalanine or tryptophan, so it likely arises from a read error. The chain employs TRBV7-2 and TRBJ2-5, with D possibly matching TRBD1 (5 bases). V was shortened by 3 bases and J by 5 bases, with 19 bases between the two germline ends. There are 16 residues in the CDR3. Germline values: CDR1 SGHTA, CDR2 FQGNSA. The CDR3 is CASSFDILRGQETQYV. The CDR3 bases are TGTGCCAGCAGCTTTGATATTCTTAGGGGCCAGGAGACCCAGTACGTC.

The CDR3 nucleotides read TGTGCCAGCAGCGTAAACGGGGACAGTTCCTACGAGCAGTACTTC. Its protein product is CASSVNGDSSYEQYF. The chain has TRBV9 and TRBJ2-5; TRBD1 matches 7 bases. The J call may not be correct, given that the DNA end is closer to TRBJ2-7. Germline CDR1 is SGDLS and CDR2 is YYNGEE. The CDR3 spans 15 residues.